This TCR beta chain stems from a study of graft-versus-host responses after intestinal transplantation. Whole-study context: Recipients underwent multivisceral, liver-intestinal, or isolated intestinal transplants. Once they had received anti-thymocyte globulin induction, all recipients took tacrolimus and steroids for approximately 3 years. Study-level findings and limits: GvH clones appeared in recipient marrow, some first in ileum or blood.

From germline, CDR1 is KGHSH and CDR2 LQKENI. This CDR3 comprises 14 residues. V shed 1 base, J shed 8 bases, and the junction held 4 bases outside the gene matches. Assay: immunoSEQ multiplex PCR; the TCRdb copy retains only in-frame clones and omits some. The table records approximately 80,000 clones, around 90% of them present only once. In regard to this clone: The antigen is not known.

Sequences were derived from unstimulated CD4+ T cells sorted from spleen or lymph node cells, sampled before intestinal transplant. The chain links TRBV18 to TRBJ1-4, with TRBD1 matching over 7 bases. The origin of this receptor is a human donor who received an intestinal transplant. The CDR3 DNA sequence: TGTGCCAGCTCACCACAGGGGGCGCGAGAAAAACTGTTTTTT. Encoded protein: CASSPQGAREKLFF.